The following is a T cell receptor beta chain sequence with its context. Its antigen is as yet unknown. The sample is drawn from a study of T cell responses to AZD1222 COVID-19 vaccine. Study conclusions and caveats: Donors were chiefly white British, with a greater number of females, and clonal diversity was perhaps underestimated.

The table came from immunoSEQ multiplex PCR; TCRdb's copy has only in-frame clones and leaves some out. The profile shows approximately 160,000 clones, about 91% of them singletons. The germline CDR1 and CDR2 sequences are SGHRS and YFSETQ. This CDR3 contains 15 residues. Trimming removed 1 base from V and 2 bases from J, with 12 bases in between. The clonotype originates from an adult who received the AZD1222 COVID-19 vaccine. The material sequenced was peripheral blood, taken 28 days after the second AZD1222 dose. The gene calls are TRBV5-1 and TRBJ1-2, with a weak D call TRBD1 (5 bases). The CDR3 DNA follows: TGCGCCAGCAGCTTGTGGGGACCCTTCAACTATGGCTACACCTTC. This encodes CASSLWGPFNYGYTF.